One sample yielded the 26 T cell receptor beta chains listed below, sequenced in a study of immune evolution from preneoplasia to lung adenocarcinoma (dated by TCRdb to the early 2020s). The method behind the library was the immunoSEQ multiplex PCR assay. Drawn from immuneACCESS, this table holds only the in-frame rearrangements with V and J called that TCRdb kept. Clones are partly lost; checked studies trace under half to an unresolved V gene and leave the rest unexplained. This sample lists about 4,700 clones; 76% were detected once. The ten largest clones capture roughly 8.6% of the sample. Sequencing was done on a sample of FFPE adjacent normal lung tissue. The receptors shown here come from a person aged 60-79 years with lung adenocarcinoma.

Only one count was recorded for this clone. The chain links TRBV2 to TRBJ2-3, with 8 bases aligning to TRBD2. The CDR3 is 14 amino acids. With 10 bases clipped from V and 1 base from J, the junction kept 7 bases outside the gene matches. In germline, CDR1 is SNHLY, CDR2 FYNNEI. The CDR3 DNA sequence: TGTGCCACCGTCGGGGGGGCCGGCACAGATACGCAGTATTTT. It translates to CATVGGAGTDTQYF.

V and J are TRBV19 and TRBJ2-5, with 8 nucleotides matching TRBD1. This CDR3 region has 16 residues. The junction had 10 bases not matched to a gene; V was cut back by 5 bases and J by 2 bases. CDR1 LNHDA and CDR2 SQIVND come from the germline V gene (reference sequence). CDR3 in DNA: TGTGCCAGTAGTCCCAGACAGGGGATGAAACAAGAGACCCAGTACTTC. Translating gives CASSPRQGMKQETQYF.

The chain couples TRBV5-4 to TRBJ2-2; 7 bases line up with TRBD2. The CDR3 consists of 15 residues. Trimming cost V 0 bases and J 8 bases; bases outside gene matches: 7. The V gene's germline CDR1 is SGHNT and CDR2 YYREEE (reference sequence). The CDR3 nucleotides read TGTGCCAGCAGCTTGGCGGGGGGAAGCAGGGGGGAGCTGTTTTTT. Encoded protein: CASSLAGGSRGELFF. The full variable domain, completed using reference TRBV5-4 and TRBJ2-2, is ETGVTQSPTHLIKTRGQQVTLRCSSQSGHNTVSWYQQALGQGPQFIFQYYREEENGRGNFPPRFSGLQFPNYSSELNVNALELDDSALYLCASSLAGGSRGELFFGEGSRLTVL.

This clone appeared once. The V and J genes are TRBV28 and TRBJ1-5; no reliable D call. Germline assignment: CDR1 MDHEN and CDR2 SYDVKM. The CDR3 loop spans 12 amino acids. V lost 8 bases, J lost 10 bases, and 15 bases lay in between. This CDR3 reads CASWETPHPQHF. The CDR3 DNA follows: TGTGCCAGCTGGGAGACCCCACACCCCCAGCATTTT.

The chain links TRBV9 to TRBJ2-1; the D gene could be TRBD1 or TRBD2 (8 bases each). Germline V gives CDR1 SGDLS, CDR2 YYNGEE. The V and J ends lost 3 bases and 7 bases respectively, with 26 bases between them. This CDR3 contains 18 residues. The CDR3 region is CASSERRAGGSGGNEQFF. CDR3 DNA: TGTGCCAGCAGCGAGCGTAGGGCAGGGGGCTCGGGGGGGAATGAGCAGTTCTTC.

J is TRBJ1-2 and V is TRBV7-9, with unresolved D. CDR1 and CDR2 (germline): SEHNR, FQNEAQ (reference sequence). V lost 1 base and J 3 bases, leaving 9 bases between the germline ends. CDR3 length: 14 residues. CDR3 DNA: TGTGCCAGCAGCTTAGATCCGGATGACTATGGCTACACCTTC. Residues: CASSLDPDDYGYTF.

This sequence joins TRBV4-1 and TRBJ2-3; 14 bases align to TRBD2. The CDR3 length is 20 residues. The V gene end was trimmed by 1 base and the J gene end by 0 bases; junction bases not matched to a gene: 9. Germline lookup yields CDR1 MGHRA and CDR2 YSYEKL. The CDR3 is CASSQVGGTSGGPSTDTQYF. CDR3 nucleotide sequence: TGCGCCAGCAGCCAAGTAGGGGGGACTAGCGGGGGCCCAAGCACAGATACGCAGTATTTT.

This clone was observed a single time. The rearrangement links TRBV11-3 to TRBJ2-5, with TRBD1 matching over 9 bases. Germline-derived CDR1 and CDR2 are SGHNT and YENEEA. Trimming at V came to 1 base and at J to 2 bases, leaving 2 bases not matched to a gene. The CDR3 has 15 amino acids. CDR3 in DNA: TGTGCCAGCAGCTTAGGGGACAGGGAGCAAGAGACCCAGTACTTC. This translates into CASSLGDREQETQYF.

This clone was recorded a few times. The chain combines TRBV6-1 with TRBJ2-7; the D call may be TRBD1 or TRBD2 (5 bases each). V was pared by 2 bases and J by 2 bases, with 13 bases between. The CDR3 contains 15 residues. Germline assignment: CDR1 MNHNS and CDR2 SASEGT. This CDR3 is CASSEPGRLTYEQYF. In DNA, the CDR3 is TGTGCCAGCAGTGAACCGGGACGCCTTACCTACGAGCAGTACTTC.

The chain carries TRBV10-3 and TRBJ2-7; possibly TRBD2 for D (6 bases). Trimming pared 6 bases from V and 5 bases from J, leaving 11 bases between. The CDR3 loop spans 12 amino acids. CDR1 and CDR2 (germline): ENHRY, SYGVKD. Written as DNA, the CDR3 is TGTGCCATCAGGGCGACTAGGGACGAGCAGTACTTC. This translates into CAIRATRDEQYF.

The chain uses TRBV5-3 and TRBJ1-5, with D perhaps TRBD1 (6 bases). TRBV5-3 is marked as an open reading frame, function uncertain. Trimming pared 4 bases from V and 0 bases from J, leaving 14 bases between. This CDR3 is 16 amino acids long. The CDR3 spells CARSLKGGTSNQPQHF. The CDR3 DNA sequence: TGTGCCAGAAGCCTGAAAGGGGGAACTAGCAATCAGCCCCAGCATTTT.

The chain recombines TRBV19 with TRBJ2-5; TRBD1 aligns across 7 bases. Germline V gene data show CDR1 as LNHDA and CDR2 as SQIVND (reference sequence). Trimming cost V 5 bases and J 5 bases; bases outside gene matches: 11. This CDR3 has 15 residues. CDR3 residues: CASSSRDRAGETQYF. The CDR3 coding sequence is TGTGCCAGTAGTTCGAGAGACAGGGCTGGGGAGACCCAGTACTTC.

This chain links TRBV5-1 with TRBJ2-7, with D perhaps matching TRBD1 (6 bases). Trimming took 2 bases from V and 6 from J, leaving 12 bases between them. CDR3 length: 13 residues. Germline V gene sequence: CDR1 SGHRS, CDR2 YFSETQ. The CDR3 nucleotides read TGCGCCAGCAGCTTACAGGGTTTTAGCGAGCAGTACTTC. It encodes CASSLQGFSEQYF.

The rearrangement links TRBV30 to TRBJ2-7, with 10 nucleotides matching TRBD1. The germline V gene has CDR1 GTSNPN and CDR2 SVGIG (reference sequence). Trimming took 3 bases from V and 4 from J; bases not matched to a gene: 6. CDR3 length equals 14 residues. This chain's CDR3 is CAWRTTGGRYEQYF. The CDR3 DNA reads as TGTGCCTGGAGAACGACAGGGGGCAGGTACGAGCAGTACTTC.

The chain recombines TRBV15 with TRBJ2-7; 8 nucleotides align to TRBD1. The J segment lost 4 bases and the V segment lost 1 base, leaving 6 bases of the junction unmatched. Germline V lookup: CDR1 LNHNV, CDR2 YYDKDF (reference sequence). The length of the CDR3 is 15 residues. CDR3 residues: CATSRAQGQAYEQYF. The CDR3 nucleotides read TGTGCCACCAGCAGAGCGCAGGGACAGGCTTACGAGCAGTACTTC.

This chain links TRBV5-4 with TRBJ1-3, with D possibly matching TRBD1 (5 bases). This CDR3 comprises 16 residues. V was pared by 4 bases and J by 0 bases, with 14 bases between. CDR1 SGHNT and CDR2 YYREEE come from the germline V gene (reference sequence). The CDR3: CASSAPGAVSGNTIYF. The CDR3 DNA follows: TGTGCCAGCAGCGCCCCCGGGGCGGTCTCTGGAAACACCATATATTTT. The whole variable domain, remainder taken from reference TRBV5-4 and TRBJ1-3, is ETGVTQSPTHLIKTRGQQVTLRCSSQSGHNTVSWYQQALGQGPQFIFQYYREEENGRGNFPPRFSGLQFPNYSSELNVNALELDDSALYLCASSAPGAVSGNTIYFGEGSWLTVV.

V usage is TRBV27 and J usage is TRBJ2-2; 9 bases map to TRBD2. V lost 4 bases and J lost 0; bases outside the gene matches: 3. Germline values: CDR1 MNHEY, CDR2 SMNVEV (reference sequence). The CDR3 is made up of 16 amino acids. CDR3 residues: CASSSLAGANTGELFF. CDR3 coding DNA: TGTGCCAGCAGTTCGTTAGCGGGGGCGAACACCGGGGAGCTGTTTTTT.

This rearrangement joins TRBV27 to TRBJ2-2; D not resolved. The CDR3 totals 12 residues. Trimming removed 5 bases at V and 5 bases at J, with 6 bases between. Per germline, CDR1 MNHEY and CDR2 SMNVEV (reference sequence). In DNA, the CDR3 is TGTGCCAGCAGTCAAGGGACCGGGGAGCTGTTTTTT. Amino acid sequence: CASSQGTGELFF.

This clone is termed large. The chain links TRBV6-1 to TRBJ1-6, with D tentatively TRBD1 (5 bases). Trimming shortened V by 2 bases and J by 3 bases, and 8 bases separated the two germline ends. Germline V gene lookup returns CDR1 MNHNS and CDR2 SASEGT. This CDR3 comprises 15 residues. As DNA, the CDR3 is TGTGCCAGCAGTGAAAGAGGGGACTATAATTCACCCCTCCACTTT. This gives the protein CASSERGDYNSPLHF.

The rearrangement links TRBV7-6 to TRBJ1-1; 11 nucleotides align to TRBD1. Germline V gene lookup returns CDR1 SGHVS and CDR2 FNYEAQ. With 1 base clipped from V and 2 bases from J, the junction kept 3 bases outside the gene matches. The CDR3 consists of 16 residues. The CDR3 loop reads CASSLGDRGYNTEAFF. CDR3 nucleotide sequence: TGTGCCAGCAGCTTAGGGGACAGGGGGTATAACACTGAAGCTTTCTTT.

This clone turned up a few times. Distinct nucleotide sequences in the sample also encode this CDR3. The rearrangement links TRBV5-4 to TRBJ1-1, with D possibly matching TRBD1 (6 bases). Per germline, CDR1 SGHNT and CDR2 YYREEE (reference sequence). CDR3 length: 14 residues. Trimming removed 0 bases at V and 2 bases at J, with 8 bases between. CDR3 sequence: CASSLARGNTEAFF. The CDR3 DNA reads TGTGCCAGCAGCTTGGCCAGGGGCAACACTGAAGCTTTCTTT.

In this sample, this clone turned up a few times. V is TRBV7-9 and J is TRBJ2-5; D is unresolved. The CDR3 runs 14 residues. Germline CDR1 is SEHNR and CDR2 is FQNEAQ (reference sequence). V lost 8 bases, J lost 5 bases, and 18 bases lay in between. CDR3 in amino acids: CASSLLQVMETQYF. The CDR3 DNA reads TGTGCCAGCTCTCTATTGCAGGTGATGGAGACCCAGTACTTC.

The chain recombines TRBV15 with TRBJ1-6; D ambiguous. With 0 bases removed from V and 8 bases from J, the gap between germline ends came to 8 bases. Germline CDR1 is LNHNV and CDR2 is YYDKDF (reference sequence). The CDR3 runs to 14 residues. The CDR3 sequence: CATSRDVDDSPLHF. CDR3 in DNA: TGTGCCACCAGCAGAGATGTCGATGATTCACCCCTCCACTTT.

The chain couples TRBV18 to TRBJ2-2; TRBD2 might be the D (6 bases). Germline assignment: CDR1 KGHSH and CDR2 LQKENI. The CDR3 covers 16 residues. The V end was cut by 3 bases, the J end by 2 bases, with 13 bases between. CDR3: CASSPAGRINTGELFF. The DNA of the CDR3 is TGTGCCAGCTCACCTGCGGGACGGATAAACACCGGGGAGCTGTTTTTT. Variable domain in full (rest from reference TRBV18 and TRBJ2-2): NAGVMQNPRHLVRRRGQEARLRCSPMKGHSHVYWYRQLPEEGLKFMVYLQKENIIDESGMPKERFSAEFPKEGPSILRIQQVVRGDSAAYFCASSPAGRINTGELFFGEGSRLTVL.

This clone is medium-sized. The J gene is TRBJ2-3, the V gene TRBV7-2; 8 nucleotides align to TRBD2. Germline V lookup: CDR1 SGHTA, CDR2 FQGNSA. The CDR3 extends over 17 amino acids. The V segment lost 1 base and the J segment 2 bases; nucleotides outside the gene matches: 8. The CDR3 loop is CASSLGWRGASTDTQYF. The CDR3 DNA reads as TGTGCCAGCAGCTTAGGATGGCGGGGGGCCTCCACAGATACGCAGTATTTT.

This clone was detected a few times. This CDR3 is CASEAFLAKNIQYF. The CDR3 DNA reads TGTGCCAGCGAGGCCTTCCTAGCCAAAAACATTCAGTACTTC. The chain combines TRBV7-9 with TRBJ2-4, with D unclear. The germline V and J ends were trimmed by 8 bases and 0 bases, with 11 bases remaining between them. The germline gives CDR1 SEHNR, CDR2 FQNEAQ (reference sequence). CDR3 length equals 14 residues.